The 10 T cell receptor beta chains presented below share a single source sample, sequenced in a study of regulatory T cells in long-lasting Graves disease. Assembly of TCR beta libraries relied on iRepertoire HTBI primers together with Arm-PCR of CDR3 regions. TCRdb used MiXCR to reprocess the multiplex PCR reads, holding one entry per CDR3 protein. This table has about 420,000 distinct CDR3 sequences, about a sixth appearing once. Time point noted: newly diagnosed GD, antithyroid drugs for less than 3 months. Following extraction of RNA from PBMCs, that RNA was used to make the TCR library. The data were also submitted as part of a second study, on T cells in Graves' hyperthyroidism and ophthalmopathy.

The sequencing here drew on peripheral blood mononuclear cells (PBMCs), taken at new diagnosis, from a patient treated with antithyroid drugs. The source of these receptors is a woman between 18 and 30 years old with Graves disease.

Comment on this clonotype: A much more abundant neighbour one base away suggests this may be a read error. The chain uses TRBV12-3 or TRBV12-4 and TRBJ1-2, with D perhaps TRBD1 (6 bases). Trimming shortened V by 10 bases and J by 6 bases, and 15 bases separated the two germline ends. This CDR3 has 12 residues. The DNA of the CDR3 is TGTGCCACCACCGGACAGTTCCATGGCTACACCTTC. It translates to CATTGQFHGYTF.

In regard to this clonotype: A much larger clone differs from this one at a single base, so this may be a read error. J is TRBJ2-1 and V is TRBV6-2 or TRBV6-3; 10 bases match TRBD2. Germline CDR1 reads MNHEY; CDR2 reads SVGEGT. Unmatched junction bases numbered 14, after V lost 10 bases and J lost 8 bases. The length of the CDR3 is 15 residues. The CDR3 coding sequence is TGTGCCACGACACATTTTAGCGGGAGGCAGGATGAGCAGTTCTTC. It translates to CATTHFSGRQDEQFF.

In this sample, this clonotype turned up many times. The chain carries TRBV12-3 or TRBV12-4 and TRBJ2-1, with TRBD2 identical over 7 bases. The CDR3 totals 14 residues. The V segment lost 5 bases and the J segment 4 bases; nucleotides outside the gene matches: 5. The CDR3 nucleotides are TGTGCCAGCAGTCCTGCCGGGGGGTACAATGAGCAGTTCTTC. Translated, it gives CASSPAGGYNEQFF.

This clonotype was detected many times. In DNA form, the CDR3 reads TGTGCCAGCTCACAATCGGGACAGGTGGACTATGGCTACACCTTC. Translating gives CASSQSGQVDYGYTF. The chain joins TRBV18 to TRBJ1-2, with 8 positions matching TRBD1. V was pared by 4 bases and J by 3 bases, with 7 bases of the junction left unmatched. Germline V gene lookup returns CDR1 KGHSH and CDR2 LQKENI. The CDR3 covers 15 residues. The full variable domain, in which reference TRBV18 and TRBJ1-2 provide the parts outside the CDR3, is NAGVMQNPRHLVRRRGQEARLRCSPMKGHSHVYWYRQLPEEGLKFMVYLQKENIIDESGMPKERFSAEFPKEGPSILRIQQVVRGDSAAYFCASSQSGQVDYGYTFGSGTRLTVV.

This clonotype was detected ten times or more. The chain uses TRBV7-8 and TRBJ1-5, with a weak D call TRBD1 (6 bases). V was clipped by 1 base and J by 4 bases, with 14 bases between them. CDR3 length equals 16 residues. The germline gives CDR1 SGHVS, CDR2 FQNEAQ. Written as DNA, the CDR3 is TGTGCCAGCAGCTTAGATTCGGGGGCACGGAATCAGCCCCAGCATTTT. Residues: CASSLDSGARNQPQHF.

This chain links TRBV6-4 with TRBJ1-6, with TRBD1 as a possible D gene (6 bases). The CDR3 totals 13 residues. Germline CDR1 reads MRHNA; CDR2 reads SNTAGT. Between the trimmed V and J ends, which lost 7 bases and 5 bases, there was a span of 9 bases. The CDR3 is CASKDSNNSPLHF. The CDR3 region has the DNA TGTGCCAGCAAGGACAGTAATAATTCACCCCTCCACTTT.

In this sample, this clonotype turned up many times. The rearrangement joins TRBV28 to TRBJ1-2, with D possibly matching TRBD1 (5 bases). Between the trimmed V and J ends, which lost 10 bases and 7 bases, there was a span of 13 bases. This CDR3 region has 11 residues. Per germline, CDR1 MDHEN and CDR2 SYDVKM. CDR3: CATDTGPGYTF. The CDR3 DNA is TGTGCCACCGATACAGGTCCTGGCTACACCTTC.

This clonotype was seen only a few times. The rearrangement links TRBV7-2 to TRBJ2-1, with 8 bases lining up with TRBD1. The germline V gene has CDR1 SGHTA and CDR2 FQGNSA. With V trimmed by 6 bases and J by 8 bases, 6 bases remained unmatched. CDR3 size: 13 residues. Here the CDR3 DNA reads TGTGCCAGCAGTCGATCAGGGGGCCATGAGCAGTTCTTC. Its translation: CASSRSGGHEQFF.

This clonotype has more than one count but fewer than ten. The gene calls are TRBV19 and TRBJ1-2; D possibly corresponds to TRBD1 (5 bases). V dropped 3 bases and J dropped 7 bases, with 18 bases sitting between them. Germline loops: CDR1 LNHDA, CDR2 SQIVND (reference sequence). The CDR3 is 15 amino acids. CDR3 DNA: TGTGCCAGTAGTATGTTGGGACGGCTTCGAGGTGGCTACACCTTC. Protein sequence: CASSMLGRLRGGYTF.

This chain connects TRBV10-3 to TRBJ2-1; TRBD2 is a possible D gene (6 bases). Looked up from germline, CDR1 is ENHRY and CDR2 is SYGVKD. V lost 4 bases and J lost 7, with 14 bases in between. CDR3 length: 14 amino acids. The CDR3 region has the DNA TGTGCCATCAGTGTGACTAGAATGGGGAATGAGCAGTTCTTC. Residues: CAISVTRMGNEQFF.